A single count supports the clone carrying this T cell receptor beta chain. Its antigen is not identified. It was CD45RO-negative cells, positively selected for CCR7, that made up naive CD8 cells, with terminally differentiated effector memory CD45RA+ cells excluded. V lost 0 bases and J lost 6; bases outside the gene matches: 2. The CDR3 runs 14 residues. Germline values: CDR1 WSHSY, CDR2 SAAADI. This sample was included in a study of shared clonotypes between healthy human individuals. Study-wide findings and caveats: Unshared clonotypes carried lower generation probabilities than those common to all four donors. Memory subsets generally showed smaller estimated richness than naive subsets did. Clonotype sharing across donors was expected to vary with sequencing depth.

Profiling relied on immunoSEQ multiplex PCR, and the TCRdb table lists in-frame clones only, not all of them. Altogether roughly 2 million clones are present, less than 95% being singletons, with the ten largest covering about 1.1%. The chain combines TRBV10-2 with TRBJ1-5, with 7 bases matching TRBD1. The clonotype was recovered from a man in his late teens or twenties in good health. Sample: naive CD8+ T cells sorted from blood. This chain's CDR3 is CASSESTGSQPQHF. CDR3 sequence (DNA): TGCGCCAGCAGTGAGTCGACAGGGAGTCAGCCCCAGCATTTT.